The clone carrying this T cell receptor (beta chain) was seen a handful of times. Its specificity is not known. Noted treatment: oral pan-JAK inhibitor, 5-10 mg twice daily. In each case, RNA was isolated and then reverse transcribed into cDNA as the sequencing template. Some clones are missing from TCRdb's copy, which holds only in-frame ones; the method was immunoSEQ multiplex PCR. The sample carries around 270,000 clones, more than 45% recorded once. With 4 bases removed from V and 7 bases from J, the gap between germline ends came to 16 bases. The V gene's germline CDR1 is GTSNPN and CDR2 SVGIG (reference sequence). The CDR3 extends over 13 amino acids. This entry is derived from a study of CD8+ T cells in alopecia areata. Study-level information: Affected scalp percentage determined the severity score of treated patients.

Notes on the study in general: Lesional scalp displayed greater clonality than normal scalp, most notably in alopecia totalis/universalis. Sequences from scalp samples also cover resident alphabeta T cells of normal skin. Under tofacitinib, fewer expanded CD8+ clones appeared among the top 100 scalp clones.

The clonotype originates from a human donor with alopecia areata. The sample in question was CD4+ T cells sorted from blood, obtained at week 24, from a patient treated with tofacitinib. This sequence joins TRBV30 and TRBJ1-2, with D unresolved. The CDR3 here is CAWTPNAGGGYTF. The DNA for the CDR3 is TGTGCCTGGACTCCTAACGCAGGTGGTGGCTACACCTTC.